Below are 19 T cell receptor beta chains sequenced from a single sample in a study of OX40 agonist ivuxolimab in advanced cancers. Sequencing used immunoSEQ multiplex PCR; TCRdb keeps in-frame clones, though not all of them. The data hold under 40,000 clones, with more than 70% observed a single time. This specimen consisted of CD4+ or CD8+ T cells sorted from blood, obtained in a trial of the OX40 agonist ivuxolimab. These receptors were obtained from an adult with an advanced solid tumor such as melanoma, head and neck, liver or kidney cancer.

V and J are TRBV7-9 and TRBJ2-1, with D unresolved. V was shortened by 3 bases and J by 5 bases, with 8 bases between the two germline ends. CDR3 size: 13 residues. CDR1 is SEHNR, CDR2 FQNEAQ, per germline (reference sequence). CDR3 in DNA: TGTGCCAGCAGCTTTCCCCCGGACAATGAGCAGTTCTTC. Translated, it gives CASSFPPDNEQFF. Full variable domain (rest looked up from reference TRBV7-9 and TRBJ2-1): DTGVSQNPRHKITKRGQNVTFRCDPISEHNRLYWYRQTLGQGPEFLTYFQNEAQLEKSRLLSDRFSAERPKGSFSTLEIQRTEQGDSAMYLCASSFPPDNEQFFGPGTRLTVL.

A remark on this clone: Additional DNA sequences in this sample encode the identical CDR3. The CDR3 DNA is TGTGCCAGCAGCCTCCGGGACAGTAACTATGGCTACACCTTC. Its translation: CASSLRDSNYGYTF. The chain combines TRBV7-9 with TRBJ1-2; TRBD1 aligns across 7 bases. Germline lookup yields CDR1 SEHNR and CDR2 FQNEAQ (reference sequence). The CDR3 covers 14 residues. Unmatched junction bases numbered 4, after V lost 5 bases and J lost 1 base. Supplemented by reference TRBV7-9 and TRBJ1-2, the full variable domain reads DTGVSQNPRHKITKRGQNVTFRCDPISEHNRLYWYRQTLGQGPEFLTYFQNEAQLEKSRLLSDRFSAERPKGSFSTLEIQRTEQGDSAMYLCASSLRDSNYGYTFGSGTRLTVV.

The J gene is TRBJ2-5, the V gene TRBV5-1; 11 bases fit TRBD2. Germline V gene sequence: CDR1 SGHRS, CDR2 YFSETQ. Unmatched junction bases numbered 4, after V lost 0 bases and J lost 3 bases. This CDR3 region has 16 residues. The chain's CDR3 is CASSLAVLAGEETQYF. As DNA, the CDR3 is TGCGCCAGCAGCTTGGCCGTACTAGCGGGGGAAGAGACCCAGTACTTC.

The genes are TRBV29-1 and TRBJ2-2; 7 bases fit TRBD2. The germline V gene encodes CDR1 SQVTM and CDR2 ANQGSEA. V lost 4 bases and J lost 6; bases outside the gene matches: 8. The CDR3 contains 14 residues. The DNA for the CDR3 is TGCAGCGTTGGGATGCGGGAGCGCCCCGGGGAGCTGTTTTTT. Translating it yields CSVGMRERPGELFF.

The chain has TRBV5-4 and TRBJ2-5, with D possibly being TRBD2 (5 bases). Germline V gene lookup returns CDR1 SGHNT and CDR2 YYREEE (reference sequence). The CDR3 consists of 13 residues. V gave up 4 bases and J gave up 5 bases, with 12 bases separating them. The CDR3, as DNA: TGTGCCAGCAGCCAAGAGGGCTGGGAGACCCAGTACTTC. This sequence encodes CASSQEGWETQYF.

V is TRBV6-1 and J is TRBJ2-3; 8 bases are shared with TRBD2. V lost 2 bases to trimming and J lost 4 bases; unmatched junction nucleotides: 11. In germline, CDR1 is MNHNS, CDR2 SASEGT. The CDR3 runs 17 residues. The CDR3 coding sequence is TGTGCCAGCAGTGAAACGATTTGGGCGGGAGGAGCAGATACGCAGTATTTT. As protein: CASSETIWAGGADTQYF.

The gene calls are TRBV27 and TRBJ1-2; D remains unclear. The CDR3 is 14 residues long. Between the trimmed V and J ends, which lost 4 bases and 0 bases, there was a span of 9 bases. Germline V CDR1 and CDR2: MNHEY, SMNVEV (reference sequence). The CDR3 DNA sequence: TGTGCCAGCAGTTCCCCAGAGGCTAACTATGGCTACACCTTC. This encodes CASSSPEANYGYTF.

This chain joins TRBV28 and TRBJ1-6, with TRBD1 matching 7 bases. Germline CDR1 MDHEN, CDR2 SYDVKM. There are 15 residues in the CDR3. V gave up 3 bases and J gave up 8 bases; unmatched junction bases: 7. CDR3: CASSFSGQPYSPLHF. The CDR3, as DNA: TGTGCCAGCAGTTTCTCGGGACAGCCATATTCACCCCTCCACTTT.

The chain joins TRBV19 to TRBJ1-5; D is unclear. Germline values: CDR1 LNHDA, CDR2 SQIVND (reference sequence). CDR3 length equals 11 residues. In DNA, the CDR3 is TGTGGATGCGGTTTCAATCAGCCCCAGCATTTT. Protein: CGCGFNQPQHF.

The chain has TRBV5-1 and TRBJ1-1; perhaps TRBD1 as D (6 bases). This CDR3 comprises 13 residues. The V gene's germline CDR1 is SGHRS and CDR2 YFSETQ. The V end lost 4 bases, the J end lost 1 base, and 8 bases lay between the germline ends. CDR3 region: CASSGQSNTEAFF. In DNA form, the CDR3 reads TGCGCCAGCAGCGGACAGTCGAACACTGAAGCTTTCTTT. The full variable domain, its missing parts supplied by reference TRBV5-1 and TRBJ1-1, is KAGVTQTPRYLIKTRGQQVTLSCSPISGHRSVSWYQQTPGQGLQFLFEYFSETQRNKGNFPGRFSGRQFSNSRSEMNVSTLELGDSALYLCASSGQSNTEAFFGQGTRLTVV.

The chain carries TRBV7-6 and TRBJ2-3; 8 bases match TRBD2. The CDR3 length is 18 residues. V dropped 3 bases and J dropped 0; count of bases not matched to a gene: 11. Germline V CDR1 and CDR2: SGHVS, FNYEAQ. CDR3: CASSFGTGGSASTDTQYF. The CDR3 DNA follows: TGTGCCAGCAGCTTTGGCACGGGGGGGAGTGCTAGCACAGATACGCAGTATTTT.

The sample holds one count of this clone. This chain links TRBV29-1 with TRBJ2-1; TRBD1 aligns across 8 bases. Germline V lookup: CDR1 SQVTM, CDR2 ANQGSEA. This CDR3 has 14 amino acids. V shed 0 bases, J shed 8 bases, and the junction held 6 bases outside the gene matches. The DNA of the CDR3 is TGCAGCGTTGAAGACGACAGGGGCGTGGATGAGCAGTTCTTC. Residues: CSVEDDRGVDEQFF.

This chain links TRBV5-5 with TRBJ2-5; 7 nucleotides line up with TRBD1. Gene TRBJ2-7 matches the end of the DNA better, so the J call may be wrong. The CDR3 totals 14 residues. CDR1 and CDR2 from the germline V gene are SGHKS and YYEKEE (reference sequence). CDR3 residues: CASSPRQGPYEQYF. The DNA of the CDR3 is TGTGCCAGCAGCCCTCGACAGGGCCCCTACGAGCAGTACTTC.

This clone was seen only a few times. V and J are TRBV6-6 and TRBJ1-4; perhaps TRBD1 as D (5 bases). CDR1 is MNHNY, CDR2 SVGAGI, per germline (reference sequence). The CDR3 has 13 amino acids. The ends were cut back, 8 bases at V and 0 bases at J, with 7 bases in the middle. The CDR3: CASDSSTNEKLFF. In nucleotides, the CDR3 is TGTGCCAGCGACAGTTCAACTAATGAAAAACTGTTTTTT.

The V call is TRBV2, the J call TRBJ1-6; TRBD1 matches at 7 bases. In germline, CDR1 is SNHLY, CDR2 FYNNEI. The CDR3 contains 15 residues. V gave up 4 bases and J gave up 6 bases; unmatched junction bases: 6. As DNA, the CDR3 is TGTGCCAGCAGTGGTCAGACAGGGTTTAATTCACCCCTCCACTTT. Translation gives CASSGQTGFNSPLHF.

The genes are TRBV6-5 and TRBJ2-7, with unresolved D. The germline gives CDR1 MNHEY, CDR2 SVGAGI. V dropped 5 bases and J dropped 6 bases, with 8 bases sitting between them. The CDR3 is 11 residues long. DNA of the CDR3: TGTGCCAGCAGTCCCCCCCCCGAGCAGTACTTC. Protein product: CASSPPPEQYF.

The J gene is TRBJ2-2, the V gene TRBV2; D is possibly TRBD1 or TRBD2 (7 bases each). With 5 bases removed from V and 4 bases from J, the gap between germline ends came to 17 bases. The CDR3 consists of 16 residues. Germline V gene lookup returns CDR1 SNHLY and CDR2 FYNNEI. As DNA, the CDR3 is TGTGCCAGCAGTTGGACTGCAGGGGGGGGCACCGGGGAGCTGTTTTTT. Amino acid sequence: CASSWTAGGGTGELFF.

The CDR3 protein is CSARQNTEAFF. The CDR3 nucleotides read TGCAGTGCTAGACAAAACACTGAAGCTTTCTTT. The chain is built from TRBV20-1 and TRBJ1-1, with no clear D. Looked up from germline, CDR1 is DFQATT and CDR2 is SNEGSKA (reference sequence). The length of the CDR3 is 11 residues. Between the trimmed V and J ends, which lost 2 bases and 2 bases, there was a span of 3 bases.

This clone has a single count. The chain employs TRBV28 and TRBJ2-5; 7 positions match TRBD1. The germline V gene has CDR1 MDHEN and CDR2 SYDVKM. Trimming removed 6 bases from V and 0 bases from J; junction bases left unmatched: 4. CDR3 length: 14 amino acids. As DNA, the CDR3 is TGTGCCAGCAGCCCGACAGGGAACCAAGAGACCCAGTACTTC. This gives the protein CASSPTGNQETQYF.